Below are 20 T cell receptor beta chains sequenced from a single sample in a study of technical replicates of blood from a few donors. Here immunoSEQ multiplex PCR was the method, and the copy in TCRdb shows in-frame clones only, minus some. The sample includes around 70,000 clones, approximately 95% of them seen just once. Sequenced sample: T cells isolated from PBMCs. The receptors derive from a human donor in good health.

About this clone: An end of the junction differs from the germline gene, which may be a read error. The V gene is TRBV4-1, the J gene TRBJ2-7, with 9 bases lining up with TRBD1. Germline V lookup: CDR1 MGHRA, CDR2 YSYEKL. CDR3 length: 15 residues. The CDR3 DNA reads TGCGCTAGCAGCCAACCGGGACAGGGTGCCTACGAGCAGTACTTC. It encodes CASSQPGQGAYEQYF.

J is TRBJ2-7 and V is TRBV5-1; 10 positions match TRBD1. This CDR3 has 16 amino acids. Germline V gene data show CDR1 as SGHRS and CDR2 as YFSETQ. V gave up 0 bases and J gave up 1 base; unmatched junction bases: 4. In DNA, the CDR3 is TGCGCCAGCAGCTTGGGGGGGGGACAGGGGTCCTACGAGCAGTACTTC. This sequence encodes CASSLGGGQGSYEQYF. The complete variable domain, with remaining parts taken from reference TRBV5-1 and TRBJ2-7, reads KAGVTQTPRYLIKTRGQQVTLSCSPISGHRSVSWYQQTPGQGLQFLFEYFSETQRNKGNFPGRFSGRQFSNSRSEMNVSTLELGDSALYLCASSLGGGQGSYEQYFGPGTRLTVT.

This sequence joins TRBV12-5 and TRBJ1-5; 7 nucleotides align to TRBD1. Germline V gives CDR1 LGHNT, CDR2 FRNRAP. V was pared by 5 bases and J by 7 bases, with 5 bases of the junction left unmatched. The CDR3 sequence is 13 residues long. The CDR3 here is CASGPQGEQPQHF. CDR3 DNA sequence: TGTGCTAGTGGTCCCCAGGGGGAGCAGCCCCAGCATTTT.

The chain's CDR3 is CASSVSGAQETQYF. In DNA form, the CDR3 reads TGTGCCAGCAGCGTCAGCGGAGCCCAAGAGACCCAGTACTTC. This chain links TRBV7-8 with TRBJ2-5; possible D gene TRBD2, 5 bases. CDR3 length: 14 residues. The germline V gene has CDR1 SGHVS and CDR2 FQNEAQ. V shed 5 bases and J shed 1 base, with 11 bases lying between them. The full variable domain, its missing parts supplied by reference TRBV7-8 and TRBJ2-5, is GAGVSQSPRYKVAKRGQDVALRCDPISGHVSLFWYQQALGQGPEFLTYFQNEAQLDKSGLPSDRFFAERPEGSVSTLKIQRTQQEDSAVYLCASSVSGAQETQYFGPGTRLLVL.

This clone was detected once. The chain uses TRBV7-5 and TRBJ2-1; TRBD2, as called in the table, went unchecked against the DNA. TRBV7-5 is listed as a pseudogene. The CDR3 contains 20 residues. In nucleotides, the CDR3 is TGTGTCAGAAGCTTAGTCTCTCGTATGGGGGGGACCGTCACCTACAATGAGCAGTTCTTC. It is translated as CVRSLVSRMGGTVTYNEQFF.

The rearrangement links TRBV4-1 to TRBJ1-4; D remains unclear. Per the germline V gene, CDR1 is MGHRA and CDR2 is YSYEKL. The V end was cut by 9 bases, the J end by 3 bases, with 17 bases between. The CDR3 contains 15 residues. The CDR3 DNA reads TGCGCCAGTAGGAGTTTGGCCGCCGCTAATGAAAAACTGTTTTTT. Encoded protein: CASRSLAAANEKLFF.

The V call is TRBV6-1, the J call TRBJ2-7; 12 nucleotides match TRBD2. Germline trimming cut 6 bases from V and 2 bases from J; bases unmatched to any gene: 5. The germline gives CDR1 MNHNS, CDR2 SASEGT. The CDR3 runs to 15 residues. The CDR3 loop is CASRHLAGGTYEQYF. CDR3 nucleotide sequence: TGTGCCAGCAGGCACCTAGCGGGAGGGACCTACGAGCAGTACTTC.

The chain recombines TRBV19 with TRBJ2-7; no definite D call. The V end lost 6 bases, the J end lost 4 bases, and 13 bases lay between the germline ends. The CDR3 runs 13 residues. Germline CDR1 is LNHDA and CDR2 is SQIVND (reference sequence). The CDR3 DNA sequence: TGTGCCAGTAGCACCCGCCCGGGTTACGAGCAGTACTTC. Protein: CASSTRPGYEQYF.

This rearrangement joins TRBV6-1 to TRBJ2-7; D possibly corresponds to TRBD1 (5 bases). With 7 bases removed from V and 6 bases from J, the gap between germline ends came to 10 bases. The V gene's germline CDR1 is MNHNS and CDR2 SASEGT. The CDR3 is 11 amino acids. The CDR3 DNA follows: TGTGCCAGCACCCAGGGAAGCGAGCAGTACTTC. It yields the protein CASTQGSEQYF.

The chain combines TRBV7-9 with TRBJ2-5; possible D gene TRBD2, 5 bases. CDR1 and CDR2 from the germline V gene are SEHNR and FQNEAQ (reference sequence). Trimming cost V 5 bases and J 0 bases, with 16 bases left between them. The CDR3 contains 16 residues. CDR3 sequence reads: CASSRFPDSYQETQYF. The CDR3, as DNA: TGTGCCAGCAGCCGATTCCCGGACTCGTACCAAGAGACCCAGTACTTC.

V usage is TRBV29-1 and J usage is TRBJ1-2; no clear D gene. The CDR3 is 11 amino acids. V was clipped by 3 bases and J by 4 bases, with 6 bases between them. Germline V CDR1 and CDR2: SQVTM, ANQGSEA. In DNA, the CDR3 is TGCAGCGTTGATCCGGGCTATGGCTACACCTTC. The encoded protein is CSVDPGYGYTF. The full variable domain, in which reference TRBV29-1 and TRBJ1-2 provide the parts outside the CDR3, is SAVISQKPSRDICQRGTSLTIQCQVDSQVTMMFWYRQQPGQSLTLIATANQGSEATYESGFVIDKFPISRPNLTFSTLTVSNMSPEDSSIYLCSVDPGYGYTFGSGTRLTVV.

This chain uses TRBV6-5 with TRBJ1-1, with D possibly matching TRBD1 (6 bases). In germline, CDR1 is MNHEY, CDR2 SVGAGI. V gave up 3 bases and J gave up 4 bases, with 12 bases separating them. There are 14 residues in the CDR3. CDR3 in DNA: TGTGCCAGCAGTTATTTTCTACAGGGCACTGAAGCTTTCTTT. It codes for CASSYFLQGTEAFF.

The V call is TRBV6-1, the J call TRBJ1-3, with TRBD1 matching over 7 bases. The V gene's germline CDR1 is MNHNS and CDR2 SASEGT. J gave up 2 bases and V 2 bases, and 0 bases lay outside the gene matches. The CDR3 consists of 14 residues. The CDR3 DNA reads as TGTGCCAGCAGTGAACAGGGGGCTGGAAACACCATATATTTT. It yields the protein CASSEQGAGNTIYF.

This chain connects TRBV28 to TRBJ2-5; D perhaps matches TRBD1 (6 bases). Germline V gives CDR1 MDHEN, CDR2 SYDVKM. V dropped 2 bases and J dropped 2 bases, with 12 bases sitting between them. This CDR3 has 15 amino acids. CDR3 DNA: TGTGCCAGCAGTTTACAGGGGAAGGCACAAGAGACCCAGTACTTC. As protein: CASSLQGKAQETQYF.

This chain connects TRBV19 to TRBJ1-2; D call uncertain. The CDR3 spans 12 residues. Trimming shortened V by 2 bases and J by 2 bases, and 3 bases separated the two germline ends. Germline CDR1 reads LNHDA; CDR2 reads SQIVND (reference sequence). The DNA of the CDR3 is TGTGCCAGTAGTATACAAAACTATGGCTACACCTTC. Encoded protein: CASSIQNYGYTF.

V and J are TRBV7-9 and TRBJ1-5; 7 positions agree with TRBD1. The V gene end was trimmed by 6 bases and the J gene end by 9 bases; junction bases not matched to a gene: 17. The CDR3 runs 16 residues. Germline-derived CDR1 and CDR2 are SEHNR and FQNEAQ (reference sequence). CDR3 DNA: TGTGCCAGCAGGACGCCGGACAGGCCGACCCTAAGGCCCCAGCATTTT. Translation: CASRTPDRPTLRPQHF.

This clone was seen once. The chain combines TRBV6-1 with TRBJ2-1; TRBD2 matches at 14 bases. V shed 2 bases and J 6 bases; nucleotides not matched to a gene: 3. The CDR3 is 16 residues long. CDR1 is MNHNS, CDR2 SASEGT, per germline. The CDR3 DNA reads TGTGCCAGCAGTGAAACGACTAGCGGGAGGGGCAATGAGCAGTTCTTC. The encoded protein is CASSETTSGRGNEQFF.

The chain carries TRBV19 and TRBJ2-7, with D maybe TRBD1 (6 bases). CDR3 length: 15 amino acids. Germline V gene data show CDR1 as LNHDA and CDR2 as SQIVND (reference sequence). V shed 5 bases and J shed 3 bases, with 17 bases lying between them. CDR3 residues: CASSVGQVGGYEQYF. The CDR3 DNA is TGTGCCAGTAGTGTCGGCCAAGTAGGGGGCTACGAGCAGTACTTC. Combining the CDR3 with reference TRBV19 and TRBJ2-7 gives the whole variable domain DGGITQSPKYLFRKEGQNVTLSCEQNLNHDAMYWYRQDPGQGLRLIYYSQIVNDFQKGDIAEGYSVSREKKESFPLTVTSAQKNPTAFYLCASSVGQVGGYEQYFGPGTRLTVT.

This chain joins TRBV7-8 and TRBJ1-5, with no clear D. The germline V gene encodes CDR1 SGHVS and CDR2 FQNEAQ. V lost 1 base to trimming and J lost 0 bases, with 7 bases between them. The CDR3 loop spans 15 amino acids. The CDR3 spells CASSLGRNSNQPQHF. In DNA form, the CDR3 reads TGTGCCAGCAGCTTAGGGCGGAATAGCAATCAGCCCCAGCATTTT.

This chain connects TRBV4-1 to TRBJ2-5; D is unresolved. Trimming shortened V by 1 base and J by 2 bases, and 8 bases separated the two germline ends. The CDR3 runs to 14 residues. Germline lookup yields CDR1 MGHRA and CDR2 YSYEKL. The CDR3 nucleotides read TGCGCCAGCAGCCAAGGTCGTCGTCAAGAGACCCAGTACTTC. Protein product: CASSQGRRQETQYF.